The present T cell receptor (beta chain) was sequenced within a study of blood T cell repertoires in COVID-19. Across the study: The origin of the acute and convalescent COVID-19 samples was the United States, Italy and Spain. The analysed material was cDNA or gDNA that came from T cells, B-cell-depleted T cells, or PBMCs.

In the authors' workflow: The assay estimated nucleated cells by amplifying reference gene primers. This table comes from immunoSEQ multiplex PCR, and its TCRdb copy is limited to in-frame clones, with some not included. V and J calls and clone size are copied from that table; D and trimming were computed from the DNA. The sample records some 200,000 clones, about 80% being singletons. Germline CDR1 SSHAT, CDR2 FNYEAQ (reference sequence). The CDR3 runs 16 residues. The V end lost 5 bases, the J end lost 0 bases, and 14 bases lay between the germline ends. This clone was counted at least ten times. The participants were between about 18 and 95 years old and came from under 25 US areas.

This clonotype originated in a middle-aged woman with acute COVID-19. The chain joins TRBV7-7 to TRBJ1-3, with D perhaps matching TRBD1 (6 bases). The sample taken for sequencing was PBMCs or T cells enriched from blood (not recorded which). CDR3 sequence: CASSPDSFLSGNTIYF. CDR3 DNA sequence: TGTGCCAGCAGCCCGGACAGCTTTCTCTCTGGAAACACCATATATTTT.